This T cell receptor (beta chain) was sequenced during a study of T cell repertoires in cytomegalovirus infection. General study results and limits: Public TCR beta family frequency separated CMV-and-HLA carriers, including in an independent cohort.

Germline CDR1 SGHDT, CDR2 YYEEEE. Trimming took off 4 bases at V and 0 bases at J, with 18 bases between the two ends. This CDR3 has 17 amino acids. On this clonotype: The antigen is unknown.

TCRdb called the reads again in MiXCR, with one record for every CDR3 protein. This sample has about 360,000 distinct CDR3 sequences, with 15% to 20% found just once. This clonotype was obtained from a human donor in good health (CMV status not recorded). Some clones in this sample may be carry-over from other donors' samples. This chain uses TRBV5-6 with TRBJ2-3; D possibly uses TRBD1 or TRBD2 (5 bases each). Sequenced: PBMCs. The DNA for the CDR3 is TGTGCCAGCAGCGCCGCCGGGACCGCTTATAGCACAGATACGCAGTATTTT. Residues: CASSAAGTAYSTDTQYF.